This TCR beta chain was recorded in a study of tumor-infiltrating lymphocytes in primary liver carcinoma. Notes on the study in general: Tumor-blood pairs (like tumor-adjacent pairs) overlapped less than tumor region pairs did.

Germline CDR1 reads LNHDA; CDR2 reads SQIVND (reference sequence). CDR3 size: 15 residues. V trimming: 9 bases; J trimming: 4 bases; junction bases outside the gene matches: 10. Constant-region priming of around 530 ng total RNA yielded TCR beta cDNA. TCR beta libraries came from three nested multiplex PCR rounds using slightly modified ARM-PCR. For about 11 cycles apiece, the opening two PCR rounds ran with TRBV1-TRBV30 forward primers and a C-beta reverse primer. TCRdb independently ran MiXCR on the multiplex PCR reads; one entry per CDR3 protein. The repertoire holds more than 95,000 distinct CDR3 sequences, with roughly 85% as singletons. Without any cell sorting, about 19-30 mg of bulk tissue yielded co-extracted RNA and DNA. Five separate regions per tumor were sampled. Concerning this clonotype itself: What it binds is not known.

V is TRBV19 and J is TRBJ2-2; 8 nucleotides line up with TRBD2. Sequenced input: liver tumor tissue from sampling region 3. Specified subset: tumor region T3, left-lateral pole. This receptor was obtained from a man in his forties with primary liver carcinoma and hepatitis B virus infection. CDR3 amino acids: CASHSGTSGTGELFF. The CDR3 DNA reads as TGTGCCAGCCATAGCGGGACCTCGGGCACCGGGGAGCTGTTTTTT.